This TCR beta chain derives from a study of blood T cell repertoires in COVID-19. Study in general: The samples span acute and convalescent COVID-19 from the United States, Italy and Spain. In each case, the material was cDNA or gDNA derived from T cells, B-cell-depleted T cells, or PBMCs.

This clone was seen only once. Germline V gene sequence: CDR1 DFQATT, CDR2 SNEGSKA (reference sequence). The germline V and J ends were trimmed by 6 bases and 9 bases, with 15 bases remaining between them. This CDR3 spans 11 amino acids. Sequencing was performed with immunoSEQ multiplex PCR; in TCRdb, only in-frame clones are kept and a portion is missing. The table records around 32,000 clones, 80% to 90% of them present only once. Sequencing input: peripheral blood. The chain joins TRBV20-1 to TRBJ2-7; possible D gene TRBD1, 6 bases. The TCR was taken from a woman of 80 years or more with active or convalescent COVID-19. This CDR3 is CSASRGIGQYF. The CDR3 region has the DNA TGCAGTGCATCCAGGGGTATAGGGCAGTACTTC.